This entry describes one T cell receptor beta chain. Its antigen is still unknown. Sequenced by immunoSEQ multiplex PCR; TCRdb stores in-frame clones only, minus some. Of 120,000 to 150,000 clones in the sample, less than 95% were seen once. The data stem from a study of cytotoxic CD8 clonotypes in ibrutinib-treated CLL. Study in general: Across the patients, roughly 10 were relapsed/refractory, approximately 15 treatment-naive and fewer than 18 IGHV unmutated. Study outcomes and limitations: Increased clonality at ibrutinib response gave way to a return toward baseline at progression.

This TCR derives from a human donor with chronic lymphocytic leukemia. Sequences were derived from PBMCs, sampled after 12 months of ibrutinib treatment.

The CDR3 coding sequence is TGTGCCAGCAGCCGACAGGAGAACACTGAAGCTTTCTTT. This sequence encodes CASSRQENTEAFF. The chain uses TRBV4-2 and TRBJ1-1; D may be TRBD1 (6 bases). CDR1 and CDR2 from the germline V gene are LGHNA and YNFKEQ. The CDR3 loop spans 13 amino acids. Trimming shortened V by 4 bases and J by 1 base, and 7 bases separated the two germline ends.